The 12 T cell receptor beta chains below come from one sample, sequenced in a study of kidney transplant recipient with SARS-CoV-2 infection. MiXCR was run by TCRdb on the reads, yielding one entry per CDR3 protein. The sample lists fewer than 250,000 distinct CDR3 sequences, about 28% occurring once. Sequenced material: a blood sample, taken at baseline and on day 111 from a kidney transplant recipient. The origin of the receptors is a male patient in his thirties who had COVID-19 and was a kidney transplant recipient. Among the T cells, some may be from the graft donor.

This clonotype showed up many times. V and J are TRBV12-3 or TRBV12-4 and TRBJ1-1; D not resolved. The CDR3 extends over 14 amino acids. Trimming took off 3 bases at V and 5 bases at J, with 13 bases between the two ends. CDR3 in DNA: TGTGCCAGCAGTTTTGGTCCGCGAAGGACTGAAGCTTTCTTT. It specifies CASSFGPRRTEAFF.

There are many counts of this clonotype. J is TRBJ1-3 and V is TRBV9; D not resolved. CDR1 is SGDLS and CDR2 is YYNGEE in the germline V gene. Deletions cut 4 bases from V and 4 bases from J, with 24 bases between. The CDR3 has 18 residues. CDR3 bases: TGTGCCAGCAGCCATGCCCCAGGACGGCTCCGGGCGGGAAACACCATATATTTT. Translating gives CASSHAPGRLRAGNTIYF.

This clonotype was found many times. V gene TRBV19 combines with J gene TRBJ2-7, with 9 bases lining up with TRBD1. V lost 6 bases and J lost 6; bases outside the gene matches: 9. The CDR3 is 14 residues long. CDR1 LNHDA and CDR2 SQIVND come from the germline V gene (reference sequence). CDR3 in amino acids: CASRDRGPGVEQYF. For the CDR3, the DNA is TGTGCCAGTAGGGACAGGGGCCCTGGGGTCGAGCAGTACTTC.

J is TRBJ1-5 and V is TRBV24-1; D may be TRBD1 (5 bases). Trimming left V 5 bases short and J 0 bases short, with 16 bases between. The CDR3 loop spans 17 amino acids. Germline V gene sequence: CDR1 KGHDR, CDR2 SFDVKD. The CDR3, as DNA: TGTGCCACCAGTGTAGGCGGTATCAGGGCTAGCAATCAGCCCCAGCATTTT. Translation gives CATSVGGIRASNQPQHF.

This clonotype appeared many times. The chain couples TRBV7-4 to TRBJ1-2; D unresolved. V lost 4 bases, J lost 4 bases, and 22 bases lay in between. From germline, CDR1 is SGHVT and CDR2 SQSDAQ. The CDR3 consists of 17 residues. CDR3 in amino acids: CASSSLVSARKTYGYTF. CDR3 nucleotides: TGTGCCAGCAGCTCGCTCGTTTCAGCTCGAAAGACCTATGGCTACACCTTC. The full variable domain, its missing parts supplied by reference TRBV7-4 and TRBJ1-2, is GAGVSQSPRYKVAKRGRDVALRCDSISGHVTLYWYRQTLGQGSEVLTYSQSDAQRDKSGRPSGRFSAERPERSVSTLKIQRTEQGDSAVYLCASSSLVSARKTYGYTFGSGTRLTVV.

Many counts were recorded for this clonotype. The V call is TRBV3-1, the J call TRBJ1-1, with a tentative D call TRBD1 (6 bases). The CDR3 sequence is 15 residues long. Germline V gene data show CDR1 as LGHDT and CDR2 as YNNKEL (reference sequence). V gave up 1 base and J gave up 8 bases, with 17 bases separating them. The CDR3 reads CASSQGDRGLVEAFF. The CDR3 nucleotides read TGTGCCAGCAGCCAAGGGGATCGGGGGCTAGTGGAAGCTTTCTTT.

As for this clonotype: It may be a read error: a sequence one base away is much more abundant. The V call is TRBV12-2, the J call TRBJ1-2. TRBV12-2 is a known pseudogene. This CDR3 is built from 17 residues. In DNA form, the CDR3 reads TGTGCAAGTCGCGGTCCGATGACTCCACGAAAGACCTATGGCCACACCTTC. Translation gives CASRGPMTPRKTYGHTF.

Remarks on this clonotype: Possible read error: a much larger clone is one base away. CDR3 sequence (DNA): TGTACCAGCAGCTTTGGTGGGGGCGCTGAAGCTTTCTTT. This sequence encodes CTSSFGGGAEAFF. This sequence joins TRBV11-3 and TRBJ1-1; D may be TRBD1 (6 bases). Germline values: CDR1 SGHNT, CDR2 YENEEA. This CDR3 comprises 13 residues.

The gene calls are TRBV13 and TRBJ2-4, with D tentatively TRBD1 or TRBD2 (7 bases each). Germline CDR1 and CDR2: PRHDT and FYEKMQ (reference sequence). V dropped 1 base and J dropped 2 bases, with 12 bases sitting between them. This CDR3 has 16 residues. The CDR3 DNA is TGTGCCAGCAGCTTAGACAGGGGACTAACCAAAAACATTCAGTACTTC. Residues: CASSLDRGLTKNIQYF.

On this clonotype: Being one base from a much bigger clone, this may be a read error. The CDR3 nucleotides are TGTACCAGCAGTCCCGGGACTTCCGCGTCGGGGGAGCTGTTTTTT. This encodes CTSSPGTSASGELFF. This chain joins TRBV12-3 or TRBV12-4 and TRBJ2-2; possibly TRBD2 for D (6 bases). The CDR3 is 15 amino acids.

This clonotype was observed a few times. This chain connects TRBV7-2 to TRBJ2-1, with TRBD2 identical over 7 bases. The germline gives CDR1 SGHTA, CDR2 FQGNSA. CDR3 length equals 17 residues. V trimming: 1 base; J trimming: 7 bases; junction bases outside the gene matches: 13. Written as DNA, the CDR3 is TGTGCCAGCAGCTTAGGCTCCGGACTAGTCGAGGATAATGAGCAGTTCTTC. Translating it yields CASSLGSGLVEDNEQFF.

This clonotype has only a few counts. The chain uses TRBV5-1 and TRBJ2-7; D gene ambiguous. Germline lookup yields CDR1 SGHRS and CDR2 YFSETQ. Trimming took 3 bases from V and 1 from J, leaving 8 bases between them. This CDR3 is 13 amino acids long. CDR3 region: CASSSPGSYEQYF. DNA of the CDR3: TGCGCCAGCAGCTCTCCGGGTTCCTACGAGCAGTACTTC.